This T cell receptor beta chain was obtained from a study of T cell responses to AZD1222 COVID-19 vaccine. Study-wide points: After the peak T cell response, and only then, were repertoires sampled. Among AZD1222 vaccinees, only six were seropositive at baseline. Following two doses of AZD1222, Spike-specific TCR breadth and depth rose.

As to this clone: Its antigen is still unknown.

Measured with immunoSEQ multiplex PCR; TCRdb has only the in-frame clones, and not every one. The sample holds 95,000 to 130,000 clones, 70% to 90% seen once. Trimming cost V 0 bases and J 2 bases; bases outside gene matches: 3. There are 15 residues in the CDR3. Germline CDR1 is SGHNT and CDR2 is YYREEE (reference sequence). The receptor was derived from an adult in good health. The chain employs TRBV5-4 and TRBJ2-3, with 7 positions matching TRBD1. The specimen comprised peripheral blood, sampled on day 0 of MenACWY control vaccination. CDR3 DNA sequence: TGTGCCAGCAGCTTGGTTGACAGGGTCACAGATACGCAGTATTTT. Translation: CASSLVDRVTDTQYF.